This record looks at one T cell receptor (beta chain) sequence and its context. Its matching antigen is unknown. Sequenced by immunoSEQ multiplex PCR; TCRdb stores in-frame clones only, minus some. The sample yields about 4,000 clones, 86% seen once. The data are from a study of immune evolution from preneoplasia to lung adenocarcinoma. Study details: HLA loss of heterozygosity: roughly 6.6% AIS, 15% MIA, around 33% ADC, none AAH. Whole-study findings and limits: Normal lung had the highest top T cell clone frequencies.

After pathologic assessment, macro-dissection selected premalignant or tumor cells for extraction. The sequence was obtained from a donor older than 65 with lung adenocarcinoma. Sequencing used FFPE minimally invasive lung adenocarcinoma tissue.

The CDR3 bases are TGCGCCAGCAGCCCGGGGGGAGGGGATACGTGGCAGCCCCAGCATTTT. Translation gives CASSPGGGDTWQPQHF. The chain joins TRBV5-1 to TRBJ1-5; D may be TRBD1 (5 bases). Trimming cost V 4 bases and J 7 bases, with 21 bases left between them. The germline gives CDR1 SGHRS, CDR2 YFSETQ. CDR3 length equals 16 residues.